These T cell receptor beta chains were read from a single sample in a study of blood T cells in healthy people across ages. TCRdb redid the calling of the 5' RACE reads with MiXCR, one entry per CDR3 protein. The sample holds over 1,500,000 distinct CDR3 sequences; 49% are singletons and the top ten take approximately 2%. Sequenced material: blood. Receptors were obtained from a woman in her thirties or forties in good health. Each CDR3 is given with its conserved first and last residue. Each record gives: V gene, D gene, J gene, clone size, CDR3 protein, CDR3 DNA. The D gene is left open where the match is weak. Expanded clones get a size class; other rows say once, few or many, or leave the size out.

V: TRBV4-3; D: TRBD2; J: TRBJ2-3; size: few; CDR3: CASSQYSMGGDTQYF; DNA: TGCGCCAGCAGCCAATACTCTATGGGAGGGGATACGCAGTATTTT
V: TRBV2; D: .; J: TRBJ1-1; size: .; CDR3: CASTFARGANTEAFF; DNA: TGTGCCAGCACCTTCGCTCGTGGGGCGAACACTGAAGCTTTCTTT
V: TRBV20-1; D: .; J: TRBJ1-1; size: once; CDR3: CSARGPDDTEAFF; DNA: TGCAGTGCTAGAGGACCGGACGACACTGAAGCTTTCTTT
V: TRBV15; D: TRBD1; J: TRBJ2-1; size: .; CDR3: CATSRDGDRQETQFF; DNA: TGTGCCACCAGCAGAGATGGGGACAGACAAGAGACCCAGTTCTTC
V: TRBV5-1; D: .; J: TRBJ1-5; size: few; CDR3: CASSLDGSWQPQHF; DNA: TGCGCCAGCAGCTTGGACGGTTCCTGGCAGCCCCAGCATTTT
V: TRBV20-1; D: .; J: TRBJ2-5; size: .; CDR3: CSASRQKQETQYF; DNA: TGCAGTGCTTCGAGACAGAAGCAAGAGACCCAGTACTTC
V: TRBV7-2; D: .; J: TRBJ2-7; size: .; CDR3: CASSQSQGAYEQYF; DNA: TGTGCCAGCAGCCAATCACAGGGCGCCTACGAGCAGTACTTC
V: TRBV4-1; D: TRBD2; J: TRBJ2-7; size: .; CDR3: CASSQEWGGHYEQYF; DNA: TGCGCCAGCAGCCAAGAATGGGGGGGTCACTACGAGCAGTACTTC
V: TRBV4-2; D: TRBD1; J: TRBJ2-7; size: .; CDR3: CASSHTGESYEQYF; DNA: TGTGCCAGCAGCCACACAGGGGAATCCTACGAGCAGTACTTC
V: TRBV3-1; D: TRBD1; J: TRBJ2-1; size: .; CDR3: CTSSTLVGTGYNEQFF; DNA: TGTACCAGCTCTACCCTCGTCGGGACAGGTTACAATGAGCAGTTCTTC
V: TRBV6-1; D: .; J: TRBJ1-2; size: .; CDR3: CATLFGHLYGHTF; DNA: TGTGCCACCCTGTTCGGGCACCTATATGGCCACACCTTC
V: TRBV10-3; D: .; J: TRBJ2-1; size: few; CDR3: CAISDGEVQPLNSYNEQFF; DNA: TGTGCCATCAGTGATGGGGAGGTACAGCCGTTGAACTCCTACAATGAGCAGTTCTTC
V: TRBV7-2; D: .; J: TRBJ2-6; size: few; CDR3: CASSLGGNSGANVLTF; DNA: TGTGCCAGCAGCTTAGGGGGGAATTCTGGGGCCAACGTCCTGACTTTC
V: TRBV27; D: .; J: TRBJ2-3; size: .; CDR3: CASSIFSFRTDTQYF; DNA: TGTGCCAGCAGTATATTTAGTTTCCGCACAGATACGCAGTATTTT
V: TRBV20-1; D: .; J: TRBJ1-5; size: few; CDR3: CSARDWPGKNQPQHF; DNA: TGCAGTGCTAGAGATTGGCCAGGAAAGAATCAGCCCCAGCATTTT
V: TRBV5-1; D: TRBD2; J: TRBJ2-3; size: .; CDR3: CATRAGGMSTDTQYF; DNA: TGCGCCACCAGAGCGGGGGGGATGAGCACAGATACGCAGTATTTT
V: TRBV3-1; D: .; J: TRBJ1-2; size: .; CDR3: CASSQGPFRDKGYTF; DNA: TGTGCCAGCAGCCAAGGCCCCTTCCGGGACAAAGGCTACACCTTC